This T cell receptor (beta chain) was sequenced for a study of shared clonotypes between healthy human individuals. Between the trimmed V and J ends, which lost 0 bases and 0 bases, there was a span of 10 bases. The CDR3 length is 15 residues. Germline V CDR1 and CDR2: SGHNT, YYREEE (reference sequence). The method was immunoSEQ multiplex PCR; TCRdb's version includes in-frame clones alone and lacks a portion of them. The data hold some 2.1 million clones, with 85% to 95% observed a single time. This receptor was taken from a man younger than 35 in good health. The specimen sequenced was naive CD4+ T cells sorted from blood. As to subset: CD45RA+ positively selected. The V gene is TRBV5-4, the J gene TRBJ2-7; D is possibly TRBD1 or TRBD2 (5 bases each). The CDR3 region is CASSLAGTTSYEQYF. In DNA, the CDR3 is TGTGCCAGCAGCTTGGCCGGGACCACCTCCTACGAGCAGTACTTC.